This T cell receptor beta chain originates from a study of blood T cells in healthy people across ages. A sample-barcoded 5' primer and a J-beta primer mix were used in a second PCR of about 6 to 11 cycles. TCRdb re-called the 5' RACE reads through MiXCR, storing one row per CDR3 protein. Of approximately 1,700,000 distinct CDR3 sequences in the sample, roughly 43% are singletons; the top ten hold 20% to 25%. The CDR3 consists of 18 residues. Looked up from germline, CDR1 is DFQATT and CDR2 is SNEGSKA (reference sequence). The trim removed 3 bases at V and 4 bases at J, leaving 13 bases unmatched. The receptor was isolated from a human donor in good health. The sample consisted of blood. This sequence joins TRBV20-1 and TRBJ1-6; TRBD1 aligns across 9 bases. The CDR3 bases are TGCAGTGCTAGGGTCCCGGGACAGGGATCGCTTTATAATTCACCCCTCCACTTT. As protein: CSARVPGQGSLYNSPLHF.